The 19 T cell receptor beta chains below all came from one sample that was sequenced in a study of CXCR3-negative and CXCR3-positive naive CD8 T cells. The study's findings and limits: Researchers report that CXCR3-positive naive cells carry more hydrophobic TRB CDR3s than CXCR3-negative naive cells.

These receptors' targets are unknown. cDNA libraries for TRB were generated by 5' RACE incorporating UMI labels. TCRdb reprocessed the 5' RACE reads and reports one entry per CDR3 protein, with no DNA. This sample's table has around 140,000 distinct CDR3 sequences. Sample: naive CXCR3+ CD8+ T cells from blood. The sample's subset: CD45RO-CCR7+CD27+CD95- naive CD8+ T cells expressing CXCR3 (TNR3+). The receptor source for this set is a human donor in good health. Some clones in this sample may be carry-over from other donors' samples.

The J gene is TRBJ2-1, the V gene TRBV7-9; TCRdb designates TRBD2, a call that cannot be tested without DNA. This CDR3 comprises 14 residues. Germline CDR1 reads SEHNR; CDR2 reads FQNEAQ (reference sequence). CDR3 sequence: CASSSTRTHNEQFF. Together with reference TRBV7-9 and TRBJ2-1, the CDR3 gives the full variable domain: DTGVSQNPRHKITKRGQNVTFRCDPISEHNRLYWYRQTLGQGPEFLTYFQNEAQLEKSRLLSDRFSAERPKGSFSTLEIQRTEQGDSAMYLCASSSTRTHNEQFFGPGTRLTVL.

The chain employs TRBV28 and TRBJ2-7; the D call of TRBD2 rests on TCRdb alone, since no DNA is present to check it. CDR3 length equals 20 residues. From germline, CDR1 is MDHEN and CDR2 SYDVKM. CDR3 loop: CASSGIWDRALAGGAYEQYF.

The V call is TRBV12-3 or TRBV12-4, the J call TRBJ2-7; TCRdb's D call, TRBD1, is unchecked because there is no DNA. There are 13 residues in the CDR3. CDR3 region: CASRLGPAYEQYF.

The genes are TRBV5-4 and TRBJ2-2. The germline V gene encodes CDR1 SGHNT and CDR2 YYREEE (reference sequence). The CDR3 totals 15 residues. CDR3 sequence: CASSFEWEETGELFF.

This chain uses TRBV7-9 with TRBJ2-1; the TCRdb call, TRBD1, lacks DNA for checking. Germline V gene sequence: CDR1 SEHNR, CDR2 FQNEAQ (reference sequence). The CDR3 contains 15 residues. The CDR3: CASSLWAGVYNEQFF.

This sequence joins TRBV13 and TRBJ2-3. In germline, CDR1 is PRHDT, CDR2 FYEKMQ (reference sequence). The CDR3 loop spans 12 amino acids. The CDR3 loop reads CASSSVRDTQYF.

The J gene is TRBJ2-1, the V gene TRBV7-3; without DNA, the TCRdb call of TRBD2 cannot be checked. Germline V gene data show CDR1 as SGHTA and CDR2 as FQGTGA. This CDR3 contains 17 residues. The CDR3 spells CASSPAPRLAGANEQFF.

This chain uses TRBV21-1 with TRBJ2-1; TCRdb's D call, TRBD2, is unchecked because there is no DNA. TRBV21-1 is a known pseudogene. This CDR3 has 15 amino acids. The CDR3 here is CATGSAGSSYNEQFF.

The chain couples TRBV12-3 or TRBV12-4 to TRBJ2-5; TCRdb returns TRBD2, unconfirmable since there is no DNA. CDR3 size: 13 residues. The CDR3 is CASSRTLEGTQYF.

The gene calls are TRBV20-1 and TRBJ2-7. This CDR3 has 14 residues. Germline CDR1 is DFQATT and CDR2 is SNEGSKA (reference sequence). This CDR3 reads CSAFNQPTTYEQYF.

The gene calls are TRBV20-1 and TRBJ1-1. The CDR3 contains 15 residues. CDR1 and CDR2 from the germline V gene are DFQATT and SNEGSKA (reference sequence). The CDR3: CSARDVASLNTEAFF.

The chain combines TRBV9 with TRBJ2-7; the TRBD2 assignment by TCRdb is unverifiable without DNA. The CDR3 spans 14 residues. Germline values: CDR1 SGDLS, CDR2 YYNGEE. CDR3: CASSAREGENEQYF.

V is TRBV19 and J is TRBJ1-5. There are 14 residues in the CDR3. CDR1 is LNHDA, CDR2 SQIVND, per germline (reference sequence). The CDR3 is CASSIEGGYQPQHF.

The chain has TRBV7-9 and TRBJ2-7; checking the TCRdb D call of TRBD1 is not possible without DNA. Germline CDR1 and CDR2: SEHNR and FQNEAQ (reference sequence). CDR3 size: 13 residues. CDR3 protein: CASSGDRGGEQYF.

This rearrangement joins TRBV14 to TRBJ2-2; TCRdb indicates TRBD2, and absent DNA this call remains unverified. The germline V gene has CDR1 SGHDN and CDR2 FVKESK. CDR3 length equals 18 residues. The CDR3 loop reads CASSQDKGLAGEVGELFF.

The V call is TRBV4-1, the J call TRBJ1-1; checking the TCRdb D call of TRBD1 is not possible without DNA. The CDR3 is 14 residues long. Germline V gene data show CDR1 as MGHRA and CDR2 as YSYEKL. CDR3 amino acids: CASSQVGTGAGAFF.

This chain joins TRBV7-8 and TRBJ2-3; TCRdb's D gene call, TRBD2, goes unchecked for lack of DNA. Germline lookup yields CDR1 SGHVS and CDR2 FQNEAQ. The CDR3 extends over 15 amino acids. The CDR3 region is CASSLGASGGPSPYF.

V and J are TRBV14 and TRBJ2-2. Germline V gene lookup returns CDR1 SGHDN and CDR2 FVKESK. The CDR3 sequence is 13 residues long. The CDR3 protein is CASSQVVPGELFF.

The CDR3 region is CASSLARWRGGTSGSLYF. This rearrangement joins TRBV7-8 to TRBJ2-7; TCRdb lists TRBD2, though no DNA is available to test this call. The germline V gene encodes CDR1 SGHVS and CDR2 FQNEAQ. The CDR3 loop spans 18 amino acids. The full variable domain, in which reference TRBV7-8 and TRBJ2-7 provide the parts outside the CDR3, is GAGVSQSPRYKVAKRGQDVALRCDPISGHVSLFWYQQALGQGPEFLTYFQNEAQLDKSGLPSDRFFAERPEGSVSTLKIQRTQQEDSAVYLCASSLARWRGGTSGSLYFGPGTRLTVT.